The next 9 T cell receptor beta chains were all read from a single sample in a study of blood T cells in healthy people across ages. Next came a second PCR, run for about 6 to 12 cycles, which used a sample-barcoded 5' primer along with a J-beta primer mix. A single record per CDR3 protein comes from TCRdb applying MiXCR to the 5' RACE reads. Among 550,000 to 700,000 distinct CDR3 sequences listed, about 26% were seen once. The sample taken for sequencing was blood. The receptors here all came from a woman in her 70s in good health.

The table lists this clonotype with a few counts. The rearrangement links TRBV5-1 to TRBJ1-1; no reliable D call. Trimming removed 1 base from V and 4 bases from J, with 11 bases in between. This CDR3 is built from 14 residues. CDR1 and CDR2 from the germline V gene are SGHRS and YFSETQ. The CDR3, as DNA: TGCGCCAGCAGCTTGAACCCGGCGGTCACTGAAGCTTTCTTT. Translation gives CASSLNPAVTEAFF. Filled out from reference TRBV5-1 and TRBJ1-1, the complete variable domain reads KAGVTQTPRYLIKTRGQQVTLSCSPISGHRSVSWYQQTPGQGLQFLFEYFSETQRNKGNFPGRFSGRQFSNSRSEMNVSTLELGDSALYLCASSLNPAVTEAFFGQGTRLTVV.

The CDR3 loop reads CASRKLQGGNNYGYTF. The CDR3 DNA sequence: TGTGCCAGCAGAAAGCTCCAGGGTGGGAACAACTATGGCTACACCTTC. V usage is TRBV5-5 and J usage is TRBJ1-2, with D possibly matching TRBD1 (5 bases). V was trimmed by 5 bases and J by 2 bases, leaving 19 bases between them. Germline V gene data show CDR1 as SGHKS and CDR2 as YYEKEE (reference sequence). The CDR3 has 16 amino acids.

This clonotype occurred a few times. In DNA, the CDR3 is TGCAGTGCTTTTGGACACACTGAAGCTTTCTTT. Protein sequence: CSAFGHTEAFF. This chain joins TRBV20-1 and TRBJ1-1; unclear D gene. The germline V and J ends were trimmed by 5 bases and 3 bases, with 7 bases remaining between them. There are 11 residues in the CDR3. The germline V gene has CDR1 DFQATT and CDR2 SNEGSKA (reference sequence).

The V and J genes are TRBV12-3 or TRBV12-4 and TRBJ1-5; weak D call: TRBD1 (6 bases). The CDR3 totals 14 residues. Trimming took 10 bases from V and 2 from J, leaving 15 bases between them. The CDR3 sequence: CATRGGAGNQPQHF. The DNA for the CDR3 is TGTGCCACCCGGGGGGGGGCAGGCAATCAGCCCCAGCATTTT.

This clonotype was recorded a few times. V and J are TRBV4-3 and TRBJ1-1, with a weak D call TRBD1 (6 bases). This CDR3 comprises 11 residues. Germline assignment: CDR1 LGHNA and CDR2 YSLEER. Trimming took 3 bases from V and 9 from J, leaving 8 bases between them. Here the CDR3 reads CASSQGAQAFF. The CDR3 DNA is TGCGCCAGCAGCCAGGGGGCGCAAGCTTTCTTT.

The chain is built from TRBV11-3 and TRBJ2-1; D is perhaps TRBD2 (5 bases). The germline V gene has CDR1 SGHNT and CDR2 YENEEA. V lost 4 bases to trimming and J lost 4 bases, with 11 bases between them. There are 14 residues in the CDR3. CDR3 nucleotides: TGTGCCAGCAGCTCCCCGGGGAGATACAATGAGCAGTTCTTC. Translating gives CASSSPGRYNEQFF.

This clonotype has just a few counts. This rearrangement joins TRBV14 to TRBJ1-1; 9 bases are shared with TRBD1. The CDR3 runs 17 residues. V shed 2 bases and J 2 bases; nucleotides not matched to a gene: 9. Germline loops: CDR1 SGHDN, CDR2 FVKESK. The CDR3 DNA sequence: TGTGCCAGCAGCCAATTGACTAGGACAGGGGTCAACACTGAAGCTTTCTTT. Translating gives CASSQLTRTGVNTEAFF.

The chain recombines TRBV7-9 with TRBJ1-1; D perhaps matches TRBD1 (6 bases). The CDR3 length is 13 residues. Germline CDR1 and CDR2: SEHNR and FQNEAQ (reference sequence). Trimming pared 5 bases from V and 10 bases from J, leaving 17 bases between. Here the CDR3 reads CASSPNGGLGAFF. Here the CDR3 DNA reads TGTGCCAGCAGCCCAAACGGGGGCTTGGGAGCTTTCTTT.

There are a few counts of this clonotype. The chain links TRBV9 to TRBJ2-5; 7 nucleotides align to TRBD2. The CDR3 extends over 14 amino acids. Per germline, CDR1 SGDLS and CDR2 YYNGEE. The J segment lost 4 bases and the V segment lost 3 bases, leaving 6 bases of the junction unmatched. The CDR3 nucleotides read TGTGCCAGCAGCGCCCTAGCGGACGGAGAGACCCAGTACTTC. Translation gives CASSALADGETQYF.